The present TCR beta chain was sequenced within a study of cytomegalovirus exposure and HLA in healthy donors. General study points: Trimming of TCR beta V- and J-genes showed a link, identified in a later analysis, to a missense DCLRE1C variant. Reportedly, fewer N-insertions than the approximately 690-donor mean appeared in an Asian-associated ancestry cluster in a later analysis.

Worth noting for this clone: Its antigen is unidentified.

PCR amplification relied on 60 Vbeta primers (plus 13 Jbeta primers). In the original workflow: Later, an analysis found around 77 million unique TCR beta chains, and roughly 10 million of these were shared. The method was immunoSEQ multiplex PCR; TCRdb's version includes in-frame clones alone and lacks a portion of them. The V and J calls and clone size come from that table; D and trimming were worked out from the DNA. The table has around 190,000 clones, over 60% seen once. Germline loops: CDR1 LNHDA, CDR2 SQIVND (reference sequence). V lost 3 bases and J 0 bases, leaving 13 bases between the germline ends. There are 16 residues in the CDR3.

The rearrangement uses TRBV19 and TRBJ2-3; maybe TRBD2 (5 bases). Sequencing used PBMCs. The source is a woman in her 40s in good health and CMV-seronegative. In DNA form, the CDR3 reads TGTGCCAGTAGTATTTGGGCTAGCTCTAGCACAGATACGCAGTATTTT. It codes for CASSIWASSSTDTQYF.